The entry that follows covers one T cell receptor (beta chain) sequence. The sample originates from a study of blood T cell repertoires in COVID-19. The ends lost 9 bases at V and 5 bases at J; junction bases unmatched: 9. The length of the CDR3 is 14 residues. CDR1 and CDR2 from the germline V gene are MNHEY and SMNVEV (reference sequence). The assay was immunoSEQ multiplex PCR, and TCRdb's table has in-frame clones only and misses some. The sample shows over 150,000 clones, 70% to 80% of them seen only once. The rearrangement uses TRBV27 and TRBJ1-4; 7 positions agree with TRBD1. This TCR was sampled from a man between 60 and 70 years old with acute or convalescent COVID-19. The sequencing input was peripheral blood. Here the CDR3 reads CASPGQVGNEKLFF. DNA for the CDR3: TGTGCCAGTCCCGGACAGGTGGGGAATGAAAAACTGTTTTTT.